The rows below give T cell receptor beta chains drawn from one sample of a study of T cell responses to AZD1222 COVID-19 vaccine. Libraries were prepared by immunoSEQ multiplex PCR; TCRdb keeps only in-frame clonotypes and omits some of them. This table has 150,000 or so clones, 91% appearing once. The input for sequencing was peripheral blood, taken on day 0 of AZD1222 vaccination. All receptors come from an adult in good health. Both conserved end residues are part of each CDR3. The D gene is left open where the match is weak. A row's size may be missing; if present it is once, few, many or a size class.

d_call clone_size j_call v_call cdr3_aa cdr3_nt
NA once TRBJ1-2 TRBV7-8 CASSLEAGRSVDGYTF TGTGCCAGCAGCTTAGAGGCAGGGCGTTCCGTAGATGGCTACACCTTC
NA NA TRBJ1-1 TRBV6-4 CASSDDGNTEAFF TGTGCCAGCAGTGACGATGGGAACACTGAAGCTTTCTTT
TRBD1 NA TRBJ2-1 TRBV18 CASSSDRGRNEQFF TGTGCCAGCTCATCCGACAGGGGGCGGAATGAGCAGTTCTTC
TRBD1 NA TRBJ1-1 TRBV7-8 CASSPGDRVNTEAFF TGTGCCAGCAGCCCCGGGGACAGGGTGAACACTGAAGCTTTCTTT
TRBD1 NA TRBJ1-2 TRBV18 CASSEGTVWNGYTF TGTGCCAGCTCGGAAGGGACAGTCTGGAATGGCTACACCTTC
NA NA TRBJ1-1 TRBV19 CASSPRDRQRNTEAFF TGTGCCAGTAGTCCCCGGGATAGACAGCGTAACACTGAAGCTTTCTTT
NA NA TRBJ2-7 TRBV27 CASSLRWQSSYEQYF TGTGCCAGCAGTTTAAGGTGGCAGAGCTCCTACGAGCAGTACTTC
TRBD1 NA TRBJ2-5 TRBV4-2 CASSRGDRAGARETQYF TGTGCCAGCAGCCGAGGGGACAGGGCCGGAGCCAGGGAGACCCAGTACTTC
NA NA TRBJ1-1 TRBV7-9 CASSQTTDLNTEAFF TGTGCCAGCAGCCAAACGACAGACCTTAACACTGAAGCTTTCTTT
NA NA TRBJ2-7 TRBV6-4 CASSCRGVHEQYF TGTGCCAGCAGTTGTAGGGGTGTTCACGAGCAGTACTTC
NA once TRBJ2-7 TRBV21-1 CASRRDLSGQGHEQYF TGTGCCAGCAGACGCGATTTATCAGGACAGGGGCACGAGCAGTACTTC
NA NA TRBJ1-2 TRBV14 CASSQVPGGGYTF TGTGCCAGCAGCCAAGTACCGGGGGGTGGCTACACCTTC
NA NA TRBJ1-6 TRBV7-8 CASSFLRASSSYNSPLHF TGTGCCAGCAGCTTTTTACGGGCTTCGAGCTCCTATAATTCACCCCTCCACTTT
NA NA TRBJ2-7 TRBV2 CASSVKRVSYEQYF TGTGCCAGCAGTGTCAAGCGGGTCTCCTACGAGCAGTACTTC
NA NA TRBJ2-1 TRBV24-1 CATSDPTYGGALNEQFF TGTGCCACCAGTGACCCAACTTACGGCGGGGCCCTCAATGAGCAGTTCTTC
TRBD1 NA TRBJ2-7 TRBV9 CASSVGVGGGHEQYF TGTGCCAGCAGCGTAGGGGTAGGGGGCGGACACGAGCAGTACTTC
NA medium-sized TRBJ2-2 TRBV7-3 CASSLLANTGELFF TGTGCCAGCAGCTTACTAGCGAACACCGGGGAGCTGTTTTTT